The 32 T cell receptor beta chains below all came from one sample that was sequenced in a study of neoadjuvant nivolumab and ipilimumab in lung cancer. Some clones are missing from TCRdb's copy, which holds only in-frame ones; the method was immunoSEQ multiplex PCR. The sample includes over 5,500 clones, around three fifths of them seen just once. This sample comprised tumor tissue, obtained after neoadjuvant nivolumab, alone or with ipilimumab, at or shortly before surgery. These receptors all stem from an adult with non-small cell lung cancer.

This sequence joins TRBV6-1 and TRBJ2-3; D gene uncertain. CDR1 MNHNS and CDR2 SASEGT come from the germline V gene. This CDR3 has 14 amino acids. The V end was cut by 6 bases, the J end by 0 bases, with 10 bases between. This CDR3 is CASSPRTSTDTQYF. CDR3 nucleotides: TGTGCCAGCAGCCCCCGAACAAGCACAGATACGCAGTATTTT.

This clone is termed medium-sized (0.01 to 0.1%). This rearrangement joins TRBV7-9 to TRBJ1-2, with a tentative D call TRBD1 (5 bases). Looked up from germline, CDR1 is SEHNR and CDR2 is FQNEAQ (reference sequence). The V gene lost 4 bases and the J gene lost 8 bases, with 11 bases spanning the gap. The CDR3 length is 12 residues. The CDR3 DNA reads TGTGCCAGCAGCTCGGGGACGCTGGGCTACACCTTC. It encodes CASSSGTLGYTF.

As regards this clone: The same CDR3 arises from other DNA sequences in this sample as well. The rearrangement uses TRBV7-9 and TRBJ1-3, with 9 bases matching TRBD1. There are 15 residues in the CDR3. Trimming took 5 bases from V and 1 from J; bases not matched to a gene: 3. CDR1 is SEHNR, CDR2 FQNEAQ, per germline (reference sequence). The CDR3 protein is CASSLQGASGNTIYF. For the CDR3, the DNA is TGTGCCAGCAGCCTACAGGGGGCTTCTGGAAACACCATATATTTT.

This chain uses TRBV7-2 with TRBJ1-2; 7 bases are shared with TRBD1. The V and J ends lost 5 bases and 2 bases, in that order; junction bases with no gene match: 5. The V gene's germline CDR1 is SGHTA and CDR2 FQGNSA. CDR3 length equals 14 residues. Written as DNA, the CDR3 is TGTGCCAGCAGCCCCACAGGGGAGAACTATGGCTACACCTTC. Protein sequence: CASSPTGENYGYTF.

This clone was recorded once. The rearrangement joins TRBV7-9 to TRBJ2-7, with D possibly TRBD2 on 5 matching bases. The CDR3 has 16 amino acids. Trimming removed 5 bases from V and 6 bases from J, with 23 bases in between. The V gene's germline CDR1 is SEHNR and CDR2 FQNEAQ (reference sequence). The CDR3 here is CASSLVRWGASGEQYF. In DNA form, the CDR3 reads TGTGCCAGCAGCCTAGTTCGATGGGGAGCCTCCGGCGAGCAGTACTTC. Supplemented by reference TRBV7-9 and TRBJ2-7, the full variable domain reads DTGVSQNPRHKITKRGQNVTFRCDPISEHNRLYWYRQTLGQGPEFLTYFQNEAQLEKSRLLSDRFSAERPKGSFSTLEIQRTEQGDSAMYLCASSLVRWGASGEQYFGPGTRLTVT.

The chain joins TRBV19 to TRBJ2-7; D ambiguous. V was pared by 1 base and J by 6 bases, with 7 bases between. CDR3 length: 12 amino acids. Looked up from germline, CDR1 is LNHDA and CDR2 is SQIVND (reference sequence). The CDR3: CASSIGVGEQYF. CDR3 in DNA: TGTGCCAGTAGTATAGGGGTCGGCGAGCAGTACTTC.

This rearrangement joins TRBV7-9 to TRBJ2-7; 9 bases agree with TRBD1. V was pared by 6 bases and J by 3 bases, with 9 bases of the junction left unmatched. This CDR3 contains 15 residues. The germline V gene encodes CDR1 SEHNR and CDR2 FQNEAQ (reference sequence). CDR3 sequence (DNA): TGTGCCAGCAGACGAGCCGGGACAGGGCGCTACGAGCAGTACTTC. This sequence encodes CASRRAGTGRYEQYF.

The chain is built from TRBV5-4 and TRBJ2-7, with 9 bases matching TRBD1. The germline gives CDR1 SGHNT, CDR2 YYREEE (reference sequence). V was clipped by 2 bases and J by 5 bases; unmatched bases: 5. The CDR3 has 14 amino acids. CDR3 sequence reads: CASSLDRGANEQYF. DNA for the CDR3: TGTGCCAGCAGCTTAGACAGGGGGGCCAACGAGCAGTACTTC.

The V gene is TRBV11-3, the J gene TRBJ2-7; D is perhaps TRBD1 (6 bases). The CDR3 sequence is 14 residues long. Germline assignment: CDR1 SGHNT and CDR2 YENEEA. V gave up 5 bases and J gave up 1 base, with 12 bases separating them. DNA of the CDR3: TGTGCCAGCAGCCTCCGACAGGATTCCTACGAGCAGTACTTC. Its translation is CASSLRQDSYEQYF.

Only a few counts were recorded for this clone. The rearrangement uses TRBV12-5 and TRBJ2-6; no clear D. V was cut by 3 bases and J by 0 bases, with 12 bases left in between. The CDR3 length is 17 residues. Germline lookup yields CDR1 LGHNT and CDR2 FRNRAP. CDR3 nucleotides: TGTGCTAGTGGTTTCGTCATGTCTACCTCTGGGGCCAACGTCCTGACTTTC. Residues: CASGFVMSTSGANVLTF.

The rearrangement links TRBV5-6 to TRBJ1-1, with no clear D. Germline CDR1 SGHDT, CDR2 YYEEEE. Trimming removed 2 bases from V and 0 bases from J, with 2 bases in between. The CDR3 loop spans 12 amino acids. The CDR3 DNA is TGTGCCAGCAGCTTTATGAACACTGAAGCTTTCTTT. Translating gives CASSFMNTEAFF.

The chain employs TRBV5-1 and TRBJ2-5, with 10 bases that match TRBD2. In germline, CDR1 is SGHRS, CDR2 YFSETQ. V gave up 0 bases and J gave up 2 bases; unmatched junction bases: 10. The CDR3 loop spans 18 amino acids. CDR3 nucleotide sequence: TGCGCCAGCAGCTTGGTAGGGCTAGCGGGAGCAATACAAGAGACCCAGTACTTC. Translated, it gives CASSLVGLAGAIQETQYF.

By sample fraction, this clone is large (0.1 to 1%). This sample also contains other DNA sequences that code for the same CDR3. The chain is built from TRBV10-3 and TRBJ2-3; 10 bases map to TRBD1. Germline trimming cut 5 bases from V and 3 bases from J; bases unmatched to any gene: 5. CDR1 ENHRY and CDR2 SYGVKD come from the germline V gene. This CDR3 spans 15 amino acids. In DNA, the CDR3 is TGTGCCATCAGTAGGGACAGGGGAGGTACAGATACGCAGTATTTT. Residues: CAISRDRGGTDTQYF.

The V and J genes are TRBV19 and TRBJ1-2, with a possible D match to TRBD1 (5 bases). Per the germline V gene, CDR1 is LNHDA and CDR2 is SQIVND (reference sequence). The CDR3 runs to 13 residues. Trimming removed 4 bases at V and 2 bases at J, with 8 bases between. In DNA, the CDR3 is TGTGCCAGTAGTAGAGAGGGGAACTATGGCTACACCTTC. As protein: CASSREGNYGYTF. The variable domain in full, with the rest retrieved from reference TRBV19 and TRBJ1-2, is DGGITQSPKYLFRKEGQNVTLSCEQNLNHDAMYWYRQDPGQGLRLIYYSQIVNDFQKGDIAEGYSVSREKKESFPLTVTSAQKNPTAFYLCASSREGNYGYTFGSGTRLTVV.

The chain has TRBV5-5 and TRBJ2-7; D call uncertain. This CDR3 comprises 12 residues. Per germline, CDR1 SGHKS and CDR2 YYEKEE (reference sequence). V lost 1 base and J 6 bases, leaving 8 bases between the germline ends. DNA for the CDR3: TGTGCCAGCAGCTTGACTGGGCTCGAGCAGTACTTC. As protein: CASSLTGLEQYF.

This rearrangement joins TRBV5-5 to TRBJ1-4; 7 positions agree with TRBD1. Losses at the gene ends were 3 bases for V and 5 bases for J; bases not matched to a gene: 7. The CDR3 spans 15 residues. In germline, CDR1 is SGHKS, CDR2 YYEKEE (reference sequence). The CDR3 is CASSSNRGLNEKLFF. CDR3 nucleotide sequence: TGTGCCAGCAGCTCGAACAGGGGCCTGAATGAAAAACTGTTTTTT. The full variable domain, rest sourced from reference TRBV5-5 and TRBJ1-4, is DAGVTQSPTHLIKTRGQQVTLRCSPISGHKSVSWYQQVLGQGPQFIFQYYEKEERGRGNFPDRFSARQFPNYSSELNVNALLLGDSALYLCASSSNRGLNEKLFFGSGTQLSVL.

The chain links TRBV9 to TRBJ2-1, with 10 bases identical to TRBD2. The CDR3 sequence is 14 residues long. J gave up 5 bases and V 6 bases, and 5 bases lay outside the gene matches. Germline CDR1 SGDLS, CDR2 YYNGEE. CDR3 amino acids: CASTIAGGDNEQFF. The CDR3 nucleotides are TGTGCCAGCACAATAGCGGGAGGAGACAATGAGCAGTTCTTC.

Only a few counts were recorded for this clone. The CDR3 loop is CARSGRGGPQHF. CDR3 bases: TGTGCCAGAAGCGGCCGTGGGGGGCCCCAGCATTTT. V and J are TRBV7-5 and TRBJ1-5. TRBV7-5 is listed as a pseudogene. There are 12 residues in the CDR3.

The J gene is TRBJ2-1, the V gene TRBV14; 9 nucleotides align to TRBD2. The CDR3 runs 17 residues. Germline V gene sequence: CDR1 SGHDN, CDR2 FVKESK. Trimming took 1 base from V and 9 from J; bases not matched to a gene: 13. The CDR3 region is CASSQGPGLASRGEQFF. CDR3 nucleotide sequence: TGTGCCAGCAGCCAAGGCCCTGGACTAGCGAGCCGCGGTGAGCAGTTCTTC.

This chain uses TRBV11-2 with TRBJ2-3; D is possibly TRBD2 (7 bases). The CDR3 length is 17 residues. Between the trimmed V and J ends, which lost 5 bases and 2 bases, there was a span of 20 bases. The V gene's germline CDR1 is SGHAT and CDR2 FQNNGV. Here the CDR3 DNA reads TGTGCCAGCAGCCTAAAGGGGGGGGGCGGTGTCACAGATACGCAGTATTTT. Protein sequence: CASSLKGGGGVTDTQYF. The full variable domain, its missing parts supplied by reference TRBV11-2 and TRBJ2-3, is EAGVAQSPRYKIIEKRQSVAFWCNPISGHATLYWYQQILGQGPKLLIQFQNNGVVDDSQLPKDRFSAERLKGVDSTLKIQPAKLEDSAVYLCASSLKGGGGVTDTQYFGPGTRLTVL.

DNA of the CDR3: TGTGCCAGCAGCCATGACCTTAGGGGTGGCTACACCTTC. This gives the protein CASSHDLRGGYTF. This chain uses TRBV6-1 with TRBJ1-2; TRBD1 is a possible D gene (5 bases). This CDR3 has 13 amino acids. The ends were cut back, 6 bases at V and 7 bases at J, with 15 bases in the middle. The germline gives CDR1 MNHNS, CDR2 SASEGT.

In regard to this clone: The sample contains more than one DNA sequence encoding this CDR3. This chain links TRBV28 with TRBJ2-5, with 9 nucleotides matching TRBD1. Germline V gene sequence: CDR1 MDHEN, CDR2 SYDVKM. The CDR3 is 14 residues long. The V gene end was trimmed by 5 bases and the J gene end by 5 bases; junction bases not matched to a gene: 6. The chain's CDR3 is CASSRGQGRETQYF. CDR3 nucleotides: TGTGCCAGCAGTCGGGGACAGGGCAGGGAGACCCAGTACTTC.

The CDR3 loop reads CAWSYGLAGNEQYF. The CDR3 DNA is TGTGCCTGGAGTTACGGACTAGCGGGAAACGAGCAGTACTTC. The rearrangement uses TRBV30 and TRBJ2-7, with TRBD2 matching 12 bases. Germline CDR1 and CDR2: GTSNPN and SVGIG (reference sequence). J was trimmed by 5 bases and V by 2 bases; bases with no gene match: 4. This CDR3 comprises 14 residues.

The chain carries TRBV9 and TRBJ2-3; D gene unclear. The ends were cut back, 0 bases at V and 6 bases at J, with 17 bases in the middle. This CDR3 is 16 amino acids long. Germline lookup yields CDR1 SGDLS and CDR2 YYNGEE. CDR3 sequence reads: CASSVGTGAMGDTQYF. DNA for the CDR3: TGTGCCAGCAGCGTAGGGACGGGTGCAATGGGCGATACGCAGTATTTT.

This chain joins TRBV14 and TRBJ2-1; TRBD2 aligns across 10 bases. Looked up from germline, CDR1 is SGHDN and CDR2 is FVKESK. CDR3 length: 17 residues. Trimming removed 0 bases from V and 9 bases from J; junction bases left unmatched: 11. The DNA for the CDR3 is TGTGCCAGCAGCCAAGATTGGGGGGGACTAGCGAAGAGTGAGCAGTTCTTC. Translating gives CASSQDWGGLAKSEQFF. The variable domain in full, completed from reference TRBV14 and TRBJ2-1, reads EAGVTQFPSHSVIEKGQTVTLRCDPISGHDNLYWYRRVMGKEIKFLLHFVKESKQDESGMPNNRFLAERTGGTYSTLKVQPAELEDSGVYFCASSQDWGGLAKSEQFFGPGTRLTVL.

In its sample, this clone ranks as large. The rearrangement uses TRBV6-5 and TRBJ1-5, with 8 bases lining up with TRBD1. The CDR3 loop spans 14 amino acids. Germline assignment: CDR1 MNHEY and CDR2 SVGAGI. Trimming took 4 bases from V and 2 from J; bases not matched to a gene: 1. CDR3 in DNA: TGTGCCAGCAGTTTGGGACAGGGCAATCAGCCCCAGCATTTT. Encoded protein: CASSLGQGNQPQHF.

This sequence joins TRBV29-1 and TRBJ2-3, with a tentative D call TRBD1 (6 bases). Germline CDR1 reads SQVTM; CDR2 reads ANQGSEA. V was cut by 8 bases and J by 0 bases, with 12 bases left in between. The CDR3 has 13 amino acids. DNA for the CDR3: TGCAGCTTTGCCCAGGGGAGCACAGATACGCAGTATTTT. Residues: CSFAQGSTDTQYF.

The gene calls are TRBV5-1 and TRBJ1-6; 8 bases align to TRBD1. The V gene's germline CDR1 is SGHRS and CDR2 YFSETQ. After removal of 3 bases from V and 8 bases from J, the junction contained 4 bases not matched to a gene. The CDR3 is 14 residues long. CDR3 DNA sequence: TGCGCCAGCAGCTCAGGGGGCGGTTATTCACCCCTCCACTTT. Its protein is CASSSGGGYSPLHF.

The genes are TRBV28 and TRBJ1-2; possibly TRBD1 for D (6 bases). The CDR3 sequence is 14 residues long. The germline CDR1 and CDR2 sequences are MDHEN and SYDVKM. V was clipped by 1 base and J by 4 bases, with 10 bases between them. Written as DNA, the CDR3 is TGTGCCAGCAGTTTATCACAGGGTTCCTATGGCTACACCTTC. This encodes CASSLSQGSYGYTF.

The chain combines TRBV29-1 with TRBJ2-1; D could derive from TRBD1 or TRBD2 (6 bases each). CDR1 and CDR2 from the germline V gene are SQVTM and ANQGSEA. V shed 5 bases and J shed 1 base, with 12 bases lying between them. The CDR3 is 14 residues long. The CDR3 loop reads CSVRWGASYNEQFF. The CDR3 region has the DNA TGCAGCGTTCGCTGGGGGGCTTCCTACAATGAGCAGTTCTTC.

This sequence joins TRBV6-1 and TRBJ1-1; 7 nucleotides match TRBD1. Per germline, CDR1 MNHNS and CDR2 SASEGT. CDR3 length equals 14 residues. V was clipped by 2 bases and J by 5 bases; unmatched bases: 5. The CDR3 region is CASSELGGGTEAFF. Here the CDR3 DNA reads TGTGCCAGCAGTGAATTAGGGGGCGGGACTGAAGCTTTCTTT.

The V call is TRBV29-1, the J call TRBJ2-3; D perhaps matches TRBD2 (6 bases). The germline gives CDR1 SQVTM, CDR2 ANQGSEA. Trimming shortened V by 7 bases and J by 2 bases, and 19 bases separated the two germline ends. The CDR3 covers 15 residues. In DNA, the CDR3 is TGCAGCGCCCGTACATTTCCGGGGGACACAGATACGCAGTATTTT. Its translation is CSARTFPGDTDTQYF.